This TCR beta chain emerged from a study of T-cell reconstitution after alpha-beta-depleted transplantation in children. Study results and limitations: At one year after transplant, newly produced T cells mostly accounted for T-cell counts and diversity. Recipient T cells and thymic progenitors that survived gave rise to the high TCRbeta diversity observed at day 60 in some patients. Where alpha-beta T cells came from about two months after transplant was reportedly several hundred expanded graft clones.

V gave up 4 bases and J gave up 6 bases, with 20 bases separating them. This CDR3 is 16 amino acids long. CDR1 is SGHKS and CDR2 is YYEKEE in the germline V gene (reference sequence). This clonotype was seen repeatedly, ten times or more. What it binds is not known. The TCRbeta library was prepared with unique molecular identifiers. TCRdb analysed the PCR reads with MiXCR anew, one entry per CDR3 protein. The sample has some 150,000 distinct CDR3 sequences, around 9% seen once. The origin of this receptor is a female patient aged 2-9 years who had a stem cell transplant for congenital amegakaryocytic thrombocytopenia, so the T cells may come from the graft donor. The chain couples TRBV5-5 to TRBJ2-1, with D maybe TRBD2 (6 bases). The material was PBMCs, mostly from graft donor cells, obtained 180 days after TCRalphabeta/CD19-depleted stem cell transplant. The CDR3 spells CASSRRSTRDGNEQFF. The CDR3 DNA reads as TGTGCCAGCAGCCGGAGGTCGACTAGAGATGGCAATGAGCAGTTCTTC.